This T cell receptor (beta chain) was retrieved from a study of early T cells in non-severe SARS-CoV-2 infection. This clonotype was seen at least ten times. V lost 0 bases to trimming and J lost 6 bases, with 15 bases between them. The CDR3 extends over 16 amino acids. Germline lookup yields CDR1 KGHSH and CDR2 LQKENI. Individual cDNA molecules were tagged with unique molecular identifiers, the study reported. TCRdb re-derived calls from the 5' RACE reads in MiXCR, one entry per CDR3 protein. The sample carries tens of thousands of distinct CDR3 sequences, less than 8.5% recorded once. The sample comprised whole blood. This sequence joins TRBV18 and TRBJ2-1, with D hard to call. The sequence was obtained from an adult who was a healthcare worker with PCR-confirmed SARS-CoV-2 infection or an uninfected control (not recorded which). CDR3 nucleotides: TGTGCCAGCTCACCACCTGCGGCAGACCTATTCAATGAGCAGTTCTTC. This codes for CASSPPAADLFNEQFF.